The present T cell receptor (beta chain) was sequenced within a study of shared clonotypes between healthy human individuals. Study-wide context: The plates for each donor numbered three CD4 naive, three CD4 memory, two CD8 naive and one CD8 memory.

Profiling relied on immunoSEQ multiplex PCR, and the TCRdb table lists in-frame clones only, not all of them. Altogether some 2,000,000 clones are present, about 94% being singletons, with the ten largest covering 0.85% to 1.3%. Findings and limits, study-wide: Relative to clonotypes present in all four donors, those not shared had lower generation probabilities. Generally, naive subsets (rather than memory subsets) showed larger estimated richness.

Naive CD8 populations comprised CD45RO-negative cells positively selected for CCR7, excluding terminally differentiated effector memory CD45RA+ cells. Donors were healthy HIV-negative adults without recent acute infections or vaccinations. With respect to this clone: Its cognate antigen is unknown.

The CDR3 consists of 13 residues. CDR1 MNHEY and CDR2 SMNVEV come from the germline V gene (reference sequence). V shed 6 bases and J 9 bases; nucleotides not matched to a gene: 8. The specimen was naive CD8+ T cells sorted from blood. V is TRBV27 and J is TRBJ1-5; 7 nucleotides agree with TRBD1. The clonotype was recovered from a man aged 18 to 29 in good health. CDR3 DNA: TGTGCCAGCAGCTGGGACAGTATTTCGCCCCAGCATTTT. Translating gives CASSWDSISPQHF.